A selection of T cell receptor beta chains follows, all from one sample in a study of T cells in tuberculosis. Only in-frame clones appear in the TCRdb table, and some are missing; sequencing was by immunoSEQ multiplex PCR. Here the sample spans roughly 35,000 clones, 92% being singletons. Sequencing was performed on PBMCs, taken at tuberculosis diagnosis. The receptors stem from an adult with tuberculosis. Some clones in this sample may be carry-over from other donors' samples. CDR3s include the opening cysteine and the closing phenylalanine or tryptophan. The D gene is left open where the match is weak. The size field is filled for only some rows; it gives once, few, many or a size class.

clone_size j_call v_call d_call cdr3_aa cdr3_nt
NA TRBJ1-4 TRBV6-4 NA CASSDSRQGREKLFF TGTGCCAGCAGTGACTCGAGGCAGGGTCGAGAAAAACTGTTTTTT
NA TRBJ2-6 TRBV5-6 TRBD2 CASSPGEGRSSGANVLTF TGTGCCAGCAGCCCCGGGGAGGGGCGGAGCTCTGGGGCCAACGTCCTGACTTTC
NA TRBJ2-1 TRBV7-3 TRBD2 CASSPFIAGGLNEQFF TGTGCCAGCAGCCCTTTCATAGCGGGGGGGCTGAATGAGCAGTTCTTC
NA TRBJ1-5 TRBV7-2 NA CASSSRTEFYQPQHF TGTGCCAGCAGCTCGCGGACAGAATTCTATCAGCCCCAGCATTTT
NA TRBJ2-7 TRBV18 TRBD1 CASSPLDRGLYEQYF TGTGCCAGCTCACCACTTGACAGGGGGCTTTACGAGCAGTACTTC
NA TRBJ2-4 TRBV18 TRBD1 CASSPGTGPNLSKNIQYF TGTGCCAGCTCTCCCGGGACAGGGCCGAACCTATCCAAAAACATTCAGTACTTC
few TRBJ1-2 TRBV5-8 TRBD1 CASSQVQGKDGYTF TGTGCCAGCAGCCAAGTACAGGGGAAGGATGGCTACACCTTC
NA TRBJ1-2 TRBV7-8 NA CATGQNYGYTF TGTGCCACTGGACAGAACTATGGCTACACCTTC
NA TRBJ1-4 TRBV5-1 NA CASSLGVGVSKLFF TGCGCCAGCAGCTTGGGGGTCGGGGTCTCAAAACTGTTTTTT
NA TRBJ2-2 TRBV6-5 NA CASSYPGHLNTGELFF TGTGCCAGCAGTTATCCGGGACATCTAAACACCGGGGAGCTGTTTTTT
few TRBJ2-1 TRBV7-2 TRBD2 CASSLRTGGLVNEQFF TGTGCCAGCAGCTTACGGACGGGCGGACTAGTTAATGAGCAGTTCTTC
NA TRBJ2-2 TRBV2 NA CASSESKLGSGELFF TGTGCCAGCAGTGAAAGTAAACTAGGGTCCGGGGAGCTGTTTTTT
NA TRBJ1-5 TRBV5-1 TRBD1 CASSLEGGQGGQPQHF TGCGCCAGCAGCTTGGAGGGGGGACAGGGCGGACAGCCCCAGCATTTT
NA TRBJ2-1 TRBV27 NA CASSLSGNNEQFF TGTGCCAGCAGTTTATCCGGTAACAATGAGCAGTTCTTC
NA TRBJ2-7 TRBV7-9 NA CASSLHWSEQYF TGTGCCAGCAGCTTGCACTGGTCCGAGCAGTACTTC
NA TRBJ2-7 TRBV9 TRBD1 CASSVGLGTAAYEQYF TGTGCCAGCAGCGTAGGTCTCGGGACAGCCGCCTACGAGCAGTACTTC
NA TRBJ1-2 TRBV4-2 NA CASSQDPGEPFYGYTF TGTGCCAGCAGCCAAGACCCAGGGGAGCCGTTCTATGGCTACACCTTC
NA TRBJ2-7 TRBV5-1 TRBD1 CASSSGQGPLSYEQYF TGCGCCAGCAGCTCGGGACAGGGGCCCCTCTCCTACGAGCAGTACTTC
NA TRBJ1-1 TRBV19 NA CASSISGPNTEAFF TGTGCCAGTAGTATCTCAGGGCCGAACACTGAAGCTTTCTTT
NA TRBJ1-5 TRBV19 NA CASSILRGVDQPQHF TGTGCCAGTAGTATCCTCAGGGGCGTTGATCAGCCCCAGCATTTT
NA TRBJ2-7 TRBV6-6 NA CASSSAGTLSSYEQYF TGTGCCAGCAGTTCTGCCGGGACATTGTCCTCCTACGAGCAGTACTTC
NA TRBJ2-7 TRBV5-1 TRBD1 CASGGQGPYEQYF TGCGCCAGCGGAGGACAGGGACCGTACGAGCAGTACTTC
NA TRBJ2-1 TRBV4-1 NA CASSQGPIAGEQFF TGCGCCAGCAGCCAAGGCCCCATAGCCGGTGAGCAGTTCTTC
once TRBJ1-5 TRBV19 NA CASSPGRSNQPQHF TGTGCCAGTAGCCCGGGGAGGAGCAATCAGCCCCAGCATTTT
NA TRBJ1-3 TRBV25-1 NA CASSEYGGKPGNTIYF TGTGCCAGCAGTGAATATGGGGGGAAGCCTGGAAACACCATATATTTT
NA TRBJ1-3 TRBV19 NA CASSTREGNFISGNTIYF TGTGCCAGTAGTACGCGGGAGGGGAATTTTATCTCTGGAAACACCATATATTTT
NA TRBJ2-7 TRBV5-1 NA CASSFTGTYEQYF TGCGCCAGCAGCTTTACCGGGACCTACGAGCAGTACTTC
NA TRBJ1-3 TRBV9 NA CASSVAGSGNTIYF TGTGCCAGCAGCGTAGCAGGCTCTGGAAACACCATATATTTT
NA TRBJ2-1 TRBV19 TRBD1 CASSLTGTASSYNEQFF TGTGCCAGTAGTCTGACCGGGACAGCGAGCTCCTACAATGAGCAGTTCTTC
NA TRBJ1-3 TRBV6-5 NA CASSYSGSGNTIYF TGTGCCAGCAGTTACTCGGGGAGTGGAAACACCATATATTTT
NA TRBJ1-6 TRBV6-1 TRBD1 CASSEGGTGYRSPLHF TGTGCCAGCAGCGAAGGGGGGACAGGGTACCGCTCACCCCTCCACTTT
NA TRBJ1-1 TRBV19 TRBD1 CASSSGTGHTEAFF TGTGCCAGTAGTTCCGGGACAGGGCATACTGAAGCTTTCTTT
once TRBJ1-5 TRBV4-1 NA CASSQGGGESVGNQPQHF TGCGCCAGCAGCCAAGGAGGTGGGGAGTCTGTCGGCAATCAGCCCCAGCATTTT
NA TRBJ1-1 TRBV6-1 NA CASSEAPGGGTEAFF TGTGCCAGCAGTGAAGCACCGGGTGGAGGGACTGAAGCTTTCTTT
NA TRBJ1-3 TRBV5-6 NA CASSLSDTIYF TGTGCCAGCAGCCTTTCGGACACCATATATTTT
NA TRBJ2-7 TRBV2 NA CASSGRESYEQYF TGTGCCAGCAGTGGCAGGGAATCCTACGAGCAGTACTTC
NA TRBJ2-7 TRBV2 NA CASSGGNPTGRRNYEQYF TGTGCCAGCAGTGGAGGAAACCCGACAGGCCGGCGAAACTACGAGCAGTACTTC
NA TRBJ2-7 TRBV7-2 NA CASSLVSVSSYEQYF TGTGCCAGCAGCTTAGTATCGGTGAGCTCCTACGAGCAGTACTTC
NA TRBJ2-3 TRBV29-1 NA CSAPPAGRTDTQYF TGCAGCGCCCCGCCGGCGGGGCGCACAGATACGCAGTATTTT
few TRBJ1-2 TRBV11-2 NA CASSFAQANYGYTF TGTGCCAGCAGCTTCGCACAGGCAAACTATGGCTACACCTTC
NA TRBJ2-7 TRBV5-1 NA CASSLGAGGIYEQYF TGCGCCAGCAGCTTGGGAGCAGGGGGGATCTACGAGCAGTACTTC
NA TRBJ1-6 TRBV30 NA CAWSPGSLRSPLHF TGTGCCTGGAGCCCGGGGTCCCTACGGTCACCCCTCCACTTT
NA TRBJ2-2 TRBV11-2 NA CASSPVGELFF TGTGCCAGCAGCCCCGTCGGGGAGCTGTTTTTT
once TRBJ2-3 TRBV30 NA CAWSPHRGGGLTDTQYF TGTGCCTGGAGTCCTCATCGAGGGGGGGGGCTAACAGATACGCAGTATTTT
NA TRBJ1-1 TRBV2 NA CASLQEMNTEAFF TGTGCCAGCTTGCAGGAAATGAACACTGAAGCTTTCTTT
NA TRBJ2-3 TRBV14 TRBD1 CASSPNRGHTDTQYF TGTGCCAGCAGCCCAAACAGGGGCCACACAGATACGCAGTATTTT
once TRBJ2-7 TRBV4-2 TRBD2 CASSQDAGGQYEQYF TGTGCCAGCAGCCAAGATGCGGGGGGGCAGTACGAGCAGTACTTC
NA TRBJ2-3 TRBV27 TRBD2 CASRPTSGGPDTQYF TGTGCCAGCAGGCCGACTAGCGGGGGACCAGATACGCAGTATTTT